This TCR gamma chain emerged from a study of γδ T cells in repeated Plasmodium falciparum infection. The overall study: Sampling occurred at baseline, pre-infection for selected infections, and 21 days post-infection.

This clone was found many times. Antigen specificity is unknown. Given a far larger clone just one base away, this is likely a sequencing read error. The same CDR3 arises from other DNA sequences in this sample as well. Sequencing covered both gamma and delta TCR chains per sample. TCRdb reprocessed the multiplex PCR reads through CATT. The sample has around 24,000 gamma-chain clones, less than 3.5% seen once. The CDR3 loop spans 11 amino acids. Germline lookup yields CDR1 GITISATS and CDR2 ISYDGTV (reference sequence). General study results and limits: The Malian cohort came from a small rural village of predominantly one ethnic group.

Vgamma9/Vdelta2+ and Vdelta2-negative gammadelta T cells were flow-sorted from PBMC for bulk sequencing. Sequencing input: gamma-delta T cells from blood. The chain is built from TRGV9 and TRGJ1 or TRGJ2. The clonotype originates from a pool of human donors (malaria-infected and uninfected, not separated). The CDR3 nucleotides are TGTGCCTTATGGGAGGGAAATAAGAAACTCTTT. Its translation is CALWEGNKKLF.